The 20 T cell receptor beta chains below all came from one sample that was sequenced in a study of coeliac disease. Clones were read by immunoSEQ multiplex PCR, and TCRdb kept only the in-frame ones, dropping some. In the table there are a few thousand clones, approximately 51% of which are singletons. Sequenced material: intraepithelial lymphocytes from the gut. These receptors all stem from a man between 60 and 70 years old with celiac disease on a gluten-free diet.

The rearrangement links TRBV7-8 to TRBJ2-7, with 11 bases aligning to TRBD2. CDR1 SGHVS and CDR2 FQNEAQ come from the germline V gene. The trim removed 5 bases at V and 2 bases at J, leaving 5 bases unmatched. The CDR3 covers 15 residues. This chain's CDR3 is CASSTGTSGTYEQYF. In DNA, the CDR3 is TGTGCCAGCAGCACCGGGACTAGCGGAACCTACGAGCAGTACTTC.

This clone was observed a handful of times. The rearrangement links TRBV19 to TRBJ1-5; 9 bases are shared with TRBD1. The germline gives CDR1 LNHDA, CDR2 SQIVND (reference sequence). This CDR3 region has 13 residues. The V segment lost 3 bases and the J segment 11 bases; nucleotides outside the gene matches: 5. Here the CDR3 reads CASSMSGDRAQHF. CDR3 DNA sequence: TGTGCCAGTAGTATGTCGGGGGACAGGGCCCAGCATTTT.

V gene TRBV30 combines with J gene TRBJ2-5; tentative D call: TRBD1 (5 bases). The J call may be incorrect, as the DNA end agrees better with TRBJ2-7. The CDR3 spans 15 residues. Germline V gene sequence: CDR1 GTSNPN, CDR2 SVGIG (reference sequence). In DNA, the CDR3 is TGTGCCTGGAGTGTACTGCAGGGAAGGTCCTACGAGCAGTACTTC. It is translated as CAWSVLQGRSYEQYF.

The CDR3 bases are TGTGCCGTGTCTACTAGCGGGGGAGGAAATGAGCAGTTCTTC. It translates to CAVSTSGGGNEQFF. The J gene is TRBJ2-1, the V gene TRBV10-3, with 11 bases aligning to TRBD2. Germline V gene sequence: CDR1 ENHRY, CDR2 SYGVKD. The J segment lost 7 bases and the V segment lost 11 bases, leaving 10 bases of the junction unmatched. This CDR3 has 14 residues.

This chain joins TRBV5-1 and TRBJ2-5; 10 bases are a match to TRBD2. The V segment lost 2 bases and the J segment 1 base; nucleotides outside the gene matches: 5. This CDR3 has 16 residues. Germline V gene data show CDR1 as SGHRS and CDR2 as YFSETQ. The CDR3 coding sequence is TGCGCCAGCAGCTTTAGCGGGGGGCCGATCCAAGAGACCCAGTACTTC. It translates to CASSFSGGPIQETQYF.

This chain links TRBV11-2 with TRBJ2-1, with a weak D call TRBD2 (5 bases). The V end was cut by 4 bases, the J end by 6 bases, with 16 bases between. CDR3 length equals 15 residues. The germline gives CDR1 SGHAT, CDR2 FQNNGV. As DNA, the CDR3 is TGTGCCAGCAGCTCCCTCTTACTAGGTAGCAATGAGCAGTTCTTC. It yields the protein CASSSLLLGSNEQFF.

This clone is medium-sized within its sample. This chain connects TRBV6-6 to TRBJ1-5; no clear D. Germline loops: CDR1 MNHNY, CDR2 SVGAGI (reference sequence). The CDR3 runs to 12 residues. Trimming shortened V by 6 bases and J by 6 bases, and 9 bases separated the two germline ends. The CDR3 spells CASSLAVQPQHF. The CDR3 nucleotides are TGTGCCAGCAGCCTTGCGGTTCAGCCCCAGCATTTT.

V usage is TRBV27 and J usage is TRBJ2-5, with TRBD2 matching over 11 bases. The germline V gene has CDR1 MNHEY and CDR2 SMNVEV (reference sequence). The CDR3 length is 16 residues. The V and J ends lost 8 bases and 1 base, in that order; junction bases with no gene match: 9. As DNA, the CDR3 is TGTGCCAGCCGGACCTTTAGCGGGAGGGGCCAAGAGACCCAGTACTTC. Its protein is CASRTFSGRGQETQYF.

This clone is deemed large (0.1 to 1%). The chain combines TRBV5-6 with TRBJ1-2; a weak D match, TRBD1 (6 bases). The CDR3 covers 15 residues. In germline, CDR1 is SGHDT, CDR2 YYEEEE. V dropped 0 bases and J dropped 3 bases, with 12 bases sitting between them. CDR3 DNA: TGTGCCAGCAGCTTGGTCGCTCAGGGGCACTATGGCTACACCTTC. Residues: CASSLVAQGHYGYTF.

The chain employs TRBV5-4 and TRBJ2-1; 14 nucleotides match TRBD2. The germline gives CDR1 SGHNT, CDR2 YYREEE (reference sequence). The CDR3 is made up of 15 amino acids. Germline trimming cut 4 bases from V and 4 bases from J; bases unmatched to any gene: 1. Written as DNA, the CDR3 is TGTGCCAGCAGCCGGACTAGCGGGGGGTACAATGAGCAGTTCTTC. Amino acids: CASSRTSGGYNEQFF. Filled out from reference TRBV5-4 and TRBJ2-1, the complete variable domain reads ETGVTQSPTHLIKTRGQQVTLRCSSQSGHNTVSWYQQALGQGPQFIFQYYREEENGRGNFPPRFSGLQFPNYSSELNVNALELDDSALYLCASSRTSGGYNEQFFGPGTRLTVL.

J is TRBJ1-5 and V is TRBV6-1; 8 bases line up with TRBD1. The germline gives CDR1 MNHNS, CDR2 SASEGT. Unmatched junction bases numbered 3, after V lost 5 bases and J lost 0 bases. This CDR3 comprises 15 residues. Here the CDR3 DNA reads TGTGCCAGCAGTTTACAGGGGGGTAGCAATCAGCCCCAGCATTTT. It codes for CASSLQGGSNQPQHF.

The sample holds one count of this clone. The chain has TRBV5-4 and TRBJ2-2, with a weak D call TRBD1 (6 bases). Trimming removed 4 bases from V and 6 bases from J, with 13 bases in between. The germline CDR1 and CDR2 sequences are SGHNT and YYREEE (reference sequence). The CDR3 contains 14 residues. CDR3 sequence: CASSVQNRAGELFF. CDR3 nucleotides: TGTGCCAGCAGCGTCCAAAACAGGGCCGGGGAGCTGTTTTTT.

The chain is built from TRBV29-1 and TRBJ1-1, with D perhaps matching TRBD1 (5 bases). Trimming stripped 6 bases from V and 2 bases from J, with 10 bases between. This CDR3 is built from 12 residues. From germline, CDR1 is SQVTM and CDR2 ANQGSEA. The CDR3 is CSVAGQNTEAFF. The CDR3 DNA sequence: TGCAGCGTGGCTGGACAAAACACTGAAGCTTTCTTT.

The CDR3 here is CASSLPQGTDTQYF. DNA for the CDR3: TGCGCCAGCAGCTTACCCCAGGGGACAGATACGCAGTATTTT. The genes are TRBV5-1 and TRBJ2-3; possible D gene TRBD1, 6 bases. The germline V gene has CDR1 SGHRS and CDR2 YFSETQ. With 2 bases removed from V and 3 bases from J, the gap between germline ends came to 10 bases. The CDR3 runs to 14 residues.

The chain has TRBV11-2 and TRBJ2-1; 12 bases line up with TRBD2. The CDR3 length is 15 residues. After removal of 5 bases from V and 10 bases from J, the junction contained 9 bases not matched to a gene. Germline CDR1 SGHAT, CDR2 FQNNGV. The CDR3: CASSPTSGGLTEQFF. The CDR3 DNA sequence: TGTGCCAGCAGCCCGACTAGCGGGGGACTTACGGAGCAGTTCTTC. Full variable domain (outside the CDR3, taken from reference TRBV11-2 and TRBJ2-1): EAGVAQSPRYKIIEKRQSVAFWCNPISGHATLYWYQQILGQGPKLLIQFQNNGVVDDSQLPKDRFSAERLKGVDSTLKIQPAKLEDSAVYLCASSPTSGGLTEQFFGPGTRLTVL.

This clone was seen a handful of times. The chain uses TRBV7-9 and TRBJ2-1; D not certain. Germline CDR1 reads SEHNR; CDR2 reads FQNEAQ (reference sequence). V gave up 1 base and J gave up 5 bases, with 15 bases separating them. The CDR3 sequence is 16 residues long. The CDR3 reads CASSLGQVYRNNEQFF. Written as DNA, the CDR3 is TGTGCCAGCAGCTTAGGGCAGGTCTACCGTAACAATGAGCAGTTCTTC.

The chain is built from TRBV5-4 and TRBJ2-1; weak D call: TRBD1 (5 bases). Trimming took off 0 bases at V and 2 bases at J, with 9 bases between the two ends. Germline loops: CDR1 SGHNT, CDR2 YYREEE (reference sequence). The CDR3 contains 15 residues. The CDR3, as DNA: TGTGCCAGCAGCTTGGCGCAGGGCCCCTACAATGAGCAGTTCTTC. It encodes CASSLAQGPYNEQFF.

The rearrangement uses TRBV5-8 and TRBJ1-2; TRBD1 matches at 10 bases. Trimming took 2 bases from V and 5 from J; bases not matched to a gene: 9. Germline lookup yields CDR1 SGHTS and CDR2 YDEGEE. The CDR3 totals 16 residues. The CDR3 region has the DNA TGTGCCAGCAGCTTACCTAGACAGGGGGCCGGGTATGGCTACACCTTC. Translated, it gives CASSLPRQGAGYGYTF.

This clone was observed a handful of times. The rearrangement links TRBV19 to TRBJ2-3, with D tentatively TRBD1 (5 bases). This CDR3 spans 13 amino acids. Germline CDR1 reads LNHDA; CDR2 reads SQIVND (reference sequence). V was shortened by 3 bases and J by 5 bases, with 9 bases between the two germline ends. CDR3: CASSILGRDTQYF. The CDR3 DNA reads as TGTGCCAGTAGTATCTTGGGGCGAGATACGCAGTATTTT.

This clone rates as medium-sized (0.01 to 0.1%). Other nucleotide sequences in the sample specify the same CDR3. The V gene is TRBV18, the J gene TRBJ2-7; possible D gene TRBD1, 6 bases. Trimming left V 6 bases short and J 3 bases short, with 12 bases between. The CDR3 is made up of 13 amino acids. Per germline, CDR1 KGHSH and CDR2 LQKENI. The CDR3 DNA follows: TGTGCCAGCTCCCTAAAACAGGGCTACGAGCAGTACTTC. Its translation is CASSLKQGYEQYF.